Here is one T cell receptor beta chain with its context. These data are taken from a study of glioma-infiltrating T cells after dendritic cell vaccination. About the research overall: Glioblastoma patients came from Phase I and II dendritic cell vaccination trials. Treatment, given 2003 to 2012, was autologous tumor lysate-pulsed dendritic cell vaccination. Three intradermal dendritic cell vaccine injections were given every two weeks.

The repertoire was sequenced with immunoSEQ multiplex PCR; TCRdb's copy has only in-frame clones and lacks some. This repertoire shows just under 85,000 clones, around nine tenths found once; its top ten account for roughly 3.2%. The TCR sequence derives from a human donor with glioblastoma. Specimen: blood, collected before dendritic cell vaccination.

For the CDR3, the DNA is TGTGCCAGCAGCTGGGGGGACAGGAACACTGAAGCTTTCTTT. Translating gives CASSWGDRNTEAFF. The chain joins TRBV5-8 to TRBJ1-1; TRBD1 agrees at 7 bases. The germline V gene encodes CDR1 SGHTS and CDR2 YDEGEE. This CDR3 spans 14 amino acids. J gave up 1 base and V 3 bases, and 3 bases lay outside the gene matches.